The present T cell receptor beta chain was sequenced within a study of shared clonotypes between healthy human individuals. The overall study: Participating donors consisted of a couple of women and three men aged 18 to 49.

Profiled with immunoSEQ multiplex PCR; TCRdb holds only in-frame clones, not every one. The table has 1.4 million or so clones, about 98.5% seen once. On this clone itself: Its antigen is as yet unknown.

General study results and limits: Donor clonotype sharing was expected to depend on sequencing depth. Generally, naive subsets (rather than memory subsets) showed larger estimated richness.

This CDR3 contains 19 residues. Losses at the gene ends were 0 bases for V and 0 bases for J; bases not matched to a gene: 7. Germline V gene data show CDR1 as SGDLS and CDR2 as YYNGEE. The V call is TRBV9, the J call TRBJ2-6, with TRBD2 identical over 9 bases. Sequences were obtained from naive CD4+ T cells sorted from blood. Subset meaning: CD45RA+ positively selected. This sequence originates from a man aged 30 to 39 in good health. CDR3 DNA: TGTGCCAGCAGCGTAGACCAGCGGGGGGTCCTCTCTGGGGCCAACGTCCTGACTTTC. This translates into CASSVDQRGVLSGANVLTF.